Presented here are 12 T cell receptor beta chains from one specimen sequenced in a study of blood T cells in healthy people across ages. Primed by a sample-barcoded 5' primer and a J-beta primer mix, a second PCR proceeded for roughly 7 to 11 cycles. A single record per CDR3 protein comes from TCRdb applying MiXCR to the 5' RACE reads. The sample holds some 920,000 distinct CDR3 sequences, about 53% seen once. The sequencing input was blood. These TCRs come from a woman aged 55-75 years in good health.

The rearrangement links TRBV5-6 to TRBJ2-4; possible D gene TRBD2, 5 bases. The J call may not be correct, given that the DNA end is closer to TRBJ2-7. Looked up from germline, CDR1 is SGHDT and CDR2 is YYEEEE. The CDR3 sequence is 15 residues long. The CDR3 nucleotides read TGTGCCAGCAGCTCCCAGCGGACCGTATACTACGAGCAGTACTTC. It codes for CASSSQRTVYYEQYF.

The chain is built from TRBV27 and TRBJ1-6; D uncertain. V shed 5 bases and J shed 8 bases, with 13 bases lying between them. Germline CDR1 reads MNHEY; CDR2 reads SMNVEV (reference sequence). The CDR3 extends over 14 amino acids. The DNA for the CDR3 is TGTGCCAGCAGTCTGACAAGGGCCCATTCACCCCTCCACTTT. It encodes CASSLTRAHSPLHF.

CDR3 in amino acids: CATSRDKSERGYTF. CDR3 nucleotides: TGTGCCACCAGCAGAGATAAGAGCGAGAGGGGCTACACCTTC. V usage is TRBV15 and J usage is TRBJ1-2; D unclear. The CDR3 consists of 14 residues. Germline assignment: CDR1 LNHNV and CDR2 YYDKDF (reference sequence). Trimming cost V 0 bases and J 8 bases, with 13 bases left between them.

This clonotype was observed a few times. This sequence joins TRBV9 and TRBJ2-1, with 11 bases aligning to TRBD2. CDR1 SGDLS and CDR2 YYNGEE come from the germline V gene. The length of the CDR3 is 13 residues. J gave up 11 bases and V 3 bases, and 4 bases lay outside the gene matches. The CDR3 loop reads CASSAGTSGQQFF. Here the CDR3 DNA reads TGTGCCAGCAGCGCGGGGACTAGCGGACAGCAGTTCTTC. Full variable domain (remainder filled in from reference TRBV9 and TRBJ2-1): DSGVTQTPKHLITATGQRVTLRCSPRSGDLSVYWYQQSLDQGLQFLIQYYNGEERAKGNILERFSAQQFPDLHSELNLSSLELGDSALYFCASSAGTSGQQFFGPGTRLTVL.

V is TRBV20-1 and J is TRBJ2-3; 8 bases match TRBD1. The CDR3 runs 18 residues. With V trimmed by 2 bases and J by 5 bases, 18 bases remained unmatched. The germline V gene has CDR1 DFQATT and CDR2 SNEGSKA (reference sequence). The CDR3 DNA reads TGCAGTGCTAGAAATTTCGGGCAGGGGGCGCGAATTCTAGATACGCAGTATTTT. This translates into CSARNFGQGARILDTQYF.

This clonotype was picked up one time. This chain uses TRBV7-9 with TRBJ1-2; D call uncertain. From germline, CDR1 is SEHNR and CDR2 FQNEAQ (reference sequence). V lost 6 bases to trimming and J lost 5 bases, with 16 bases between them. There are 14 residues in the CDR3. CDR3 in DNA: TGTGCCAGCAGTAATTATAGGGAGTCATATGGCTACACCTTC. Translated: CASSNYRESYGYTF. The variable domain in full, with the rest retrieved from reference TRBV7-9 and TRBJ1-2, is DTGVSQNPRHKITKRGQNVTFRCDPISEHNRLYWYRQTLGQGPEFLTYFQNEAQLEKSRLLSDRFSAERPKGSFSTLEIQRTEQGDSAMYLCASSNYRESYGYTFGSGTRLTVV.

This sequence joins TRBV7-6 and TRBJ2-7, with 10 positions matching TRBD1. The end of the DNA is better explained by TRBJ2-5, so the J call may be wrong. Germline V gene data show CDR1 as SGHVS and CDR2 as FNYEAQ. The CDR3 length is 15 residues. The CDR3 sequence is CASSSPGQGKATQYF. In DNA, the CDR3 is TGTGCCAGCAGCAGCCCGGGACAGGGGAAGGCGACCCAGTACTTC.

V is TRBV25-1 and J is TRBJ2-2; TRBD2 matches at 7 bases. CDR1 is MGHDK and CDR2 is SYGVNS in the germline V gene. The CDR3 length is 15 residues. With 9 bases clipped from V and 0 bases from J, the junction kept 7 bases outside the gene matches. The CDR3: CASSPGLPNTGELFF. Here the CDR3 DNA reads TGTGCCAGTTCCCCGGGACTACCGAACACCGGGGAGCTGTTTTTT.

There are a few counts of this clonotype. The rearrangement joins TRBV7-2 to TRBJ2-7; 8 nucleotides align to TRBD2. V dropped 1 base and J dropped 2; count of bases not matched to a gene: 10. The length of the CDR3 is 17 residues. Per germline, CDR1 SGHTA and CDR2 FQGNSA. CDR3 loop: CASSLVGGLAVPYEQYF. CDR3 coding DNA: TGTGCCAGCAGCTTAGTCGGTGGACTAGCTGTACCCTACGAGCAGTACTTC.

The CDR3 bases are TGTGCCATCAGTGGGGGAATTACAGGGTACTCTGAAGCTTTCTTT. Protein product: CAISGGITGYSEAFF. The chain recombines TRBV10-3 with TRBJ1-1; D is possibly TRBD1 (6 bases). Trimming stripped 4 bases from V and 6 bases from J, with 18 bases between. The CDR3 totals 15 residues. Looked up from germline, CDR1 is ENHRY and CDR2 is SYGVKD.

The chain links TRBV21-1 to TRBJ2-3; the D call in the table, TRBD1, was not verified against the DNA. TRBV21-1 is designated a pseudogene. The CDR3 length is 18 residues. CDR3: CASSARWGEAKTVDTQYF. CDR3 DNA sequence: TGTGCCAGCAGCGCCAGATGGGGGGAAGCGAAAACCGTAGATACGCAGTATTTT.

This chain's CDR3 is CASRIANLFNSPLHF. The DNA for the CDR3 is TGTGCCAGCAGAATCGCCAATCTTTTTAATTCACCCCTCCACTTT. The chain couples TRBV27 to TRBJ1-6; D uncertain. Trimming left V 6 bases short and J 6 bases short, with 15 bases between. This CDR3 spans 15 amino acids. Germline V gives CDR1 MNHEY, CDR2 SMNVEV (reference sequence).